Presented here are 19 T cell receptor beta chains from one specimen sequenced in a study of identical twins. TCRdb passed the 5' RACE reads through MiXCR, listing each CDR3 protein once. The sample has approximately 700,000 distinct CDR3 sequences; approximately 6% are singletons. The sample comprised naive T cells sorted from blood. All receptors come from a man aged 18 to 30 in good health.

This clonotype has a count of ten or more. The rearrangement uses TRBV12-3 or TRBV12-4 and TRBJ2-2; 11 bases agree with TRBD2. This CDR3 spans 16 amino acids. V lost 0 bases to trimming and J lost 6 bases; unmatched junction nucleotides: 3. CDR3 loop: CASSLASGRAAGELFF. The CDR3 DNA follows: TGTGCCAGCAGTTTAGCTAGCGGGAGGGCGGCCGGGGAGCTGTTTTTT.

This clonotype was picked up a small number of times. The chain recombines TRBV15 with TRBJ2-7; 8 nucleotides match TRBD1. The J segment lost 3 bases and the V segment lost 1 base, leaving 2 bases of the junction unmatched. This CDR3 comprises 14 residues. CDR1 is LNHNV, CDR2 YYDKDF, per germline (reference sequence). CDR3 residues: CATSRAGQGYEQYF. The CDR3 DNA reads TGTGCCACCAGCAGAGCTGGACAGGGCTACGAGCAGTACTTC. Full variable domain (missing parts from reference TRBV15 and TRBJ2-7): DAMVIQNPRYQVTQFGKPVTLSCSQTLNHNVMYWYQQKSSQAPKLLFHYYDKDFNNEADTPDNFQSRRPNTSFCFLDIRSPGLGDTAMYLCATSRAGQGYEQYFGPGTRLTVT.

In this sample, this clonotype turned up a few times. CDR3 sequence reads: CASSPDQGFVAKNIQYF. For the CDR3, the DNA is TGCGCCAGCAGCCCGGACCAGGGATTCGTAGCCAAAAACATTCAGTACTTC. The chain carries TRBV5-1 and TRBJ2-4, with D perhaps TRBD1 (5 bases). The germline V gene has CDR1 SGHRS and CDR2 YFSETQ. V was trimmed by 4 bases and J by 0 bases, leaving 17 bases between them. The CDR3 totals 17 residues.

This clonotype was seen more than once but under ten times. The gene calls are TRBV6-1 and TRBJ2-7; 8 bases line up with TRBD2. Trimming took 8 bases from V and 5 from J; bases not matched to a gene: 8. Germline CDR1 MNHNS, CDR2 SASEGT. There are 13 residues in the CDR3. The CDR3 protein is CASRGAGGNEQYV. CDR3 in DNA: TGTGCCAGCCGGGGGGCGGGGGGCAACGAGCAGTACGTC.

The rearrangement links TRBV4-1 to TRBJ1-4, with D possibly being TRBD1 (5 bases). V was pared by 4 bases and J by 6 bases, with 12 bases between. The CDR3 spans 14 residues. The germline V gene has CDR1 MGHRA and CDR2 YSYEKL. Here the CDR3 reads CASSRLWGDEKLFF. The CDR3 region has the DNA TGCGCCAGCAGCCGACTGTGGGGGGATGAAAAACTGTTTTTT.

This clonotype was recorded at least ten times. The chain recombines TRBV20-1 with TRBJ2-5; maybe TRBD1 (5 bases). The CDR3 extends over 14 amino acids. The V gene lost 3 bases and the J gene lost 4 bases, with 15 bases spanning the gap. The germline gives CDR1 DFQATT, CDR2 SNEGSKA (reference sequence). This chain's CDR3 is CSARGLIVSETQYF. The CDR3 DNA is TGCAGTGCTAGGGGGCTGATTGTCTCAGAGACCCAGTACTTC.

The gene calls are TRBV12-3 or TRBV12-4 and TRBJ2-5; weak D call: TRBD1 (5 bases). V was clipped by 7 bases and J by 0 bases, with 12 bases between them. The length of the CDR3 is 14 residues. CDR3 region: CASMERQYQETQYF. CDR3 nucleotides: TGTGCCAGCATGGAGAGACAGTACCAAGAGACCCAGTACTTC.

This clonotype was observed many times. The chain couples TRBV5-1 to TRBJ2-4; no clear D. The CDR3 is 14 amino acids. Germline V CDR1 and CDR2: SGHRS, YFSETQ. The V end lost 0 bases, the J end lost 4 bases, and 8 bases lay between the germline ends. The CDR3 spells CASSLGRHKNIQYF. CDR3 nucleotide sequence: TGCGCCAGCAGCTTGGGGCGCCATAAAAACATTCAGTACTTC.

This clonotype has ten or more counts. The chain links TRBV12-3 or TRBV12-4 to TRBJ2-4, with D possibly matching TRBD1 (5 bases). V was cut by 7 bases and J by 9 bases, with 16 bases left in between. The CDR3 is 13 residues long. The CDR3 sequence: CASMGQGKRIQYF. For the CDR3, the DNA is TGTGCCAGCATGGGGCAGGGAAAACGCATTCAGTACTTC.

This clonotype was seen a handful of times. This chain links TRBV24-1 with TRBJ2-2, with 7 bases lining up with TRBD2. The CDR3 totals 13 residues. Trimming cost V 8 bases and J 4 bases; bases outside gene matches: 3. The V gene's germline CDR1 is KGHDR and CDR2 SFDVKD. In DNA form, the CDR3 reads TGTGCCACCACGGGGGGAGCCACCGGGGAGCTGTTTTTT. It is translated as CATTGGATGELFF.

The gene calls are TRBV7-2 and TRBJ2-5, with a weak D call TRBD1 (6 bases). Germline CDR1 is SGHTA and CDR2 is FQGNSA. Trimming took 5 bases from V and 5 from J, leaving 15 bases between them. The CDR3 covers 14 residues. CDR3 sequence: CASSTIQGLETQYF. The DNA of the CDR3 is TGTGCCAGCAGCACCATACAGGGTTTGGAGACCCAGTACTTC.

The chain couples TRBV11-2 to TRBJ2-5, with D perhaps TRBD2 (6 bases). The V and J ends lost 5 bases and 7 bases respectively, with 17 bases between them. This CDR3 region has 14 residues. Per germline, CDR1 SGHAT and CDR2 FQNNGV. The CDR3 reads CASSRDSPSGTQYF. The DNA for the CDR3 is TGTGCCAGCAGCCGGGACTCCCCCTCGGGGACCCAGTACTTC.

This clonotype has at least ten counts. This CDR3 reads CASSFGGLIDWDTQYF. The CDR3 DNA sequence: TGTGCCAGCAGCTTCGGGGGGCTTATTGATTGGGATACGCAGTATTTT. The chain couples TRBV7-9 to TRBJ2-3; D is possibly TRBD2 (7 bases). This CDR3 is built from 16 residues. Germline V gene lookup returns CDR1 SEHNR and CDR2 FQNEAQ (reference sequence). V was cut by 3 bases and J by 6 bases, with 19 bases left in between.

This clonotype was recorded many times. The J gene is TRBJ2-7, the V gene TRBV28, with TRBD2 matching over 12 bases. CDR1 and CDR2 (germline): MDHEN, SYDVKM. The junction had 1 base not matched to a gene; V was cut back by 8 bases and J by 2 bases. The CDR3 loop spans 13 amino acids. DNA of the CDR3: TGTGCCAGCTGGACTAGCGGGACCTACGAGCAGTACTTC. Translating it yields CASWTSGTYEQYF.

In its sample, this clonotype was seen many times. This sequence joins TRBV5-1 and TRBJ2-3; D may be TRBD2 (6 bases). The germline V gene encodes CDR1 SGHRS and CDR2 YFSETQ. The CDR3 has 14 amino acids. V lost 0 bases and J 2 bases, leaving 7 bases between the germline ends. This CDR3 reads CASSLGGDTDTQYF. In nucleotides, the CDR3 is TGCGCCAGCAGCTTGGGCGGGGACACAGATACGCAGTATTTT.

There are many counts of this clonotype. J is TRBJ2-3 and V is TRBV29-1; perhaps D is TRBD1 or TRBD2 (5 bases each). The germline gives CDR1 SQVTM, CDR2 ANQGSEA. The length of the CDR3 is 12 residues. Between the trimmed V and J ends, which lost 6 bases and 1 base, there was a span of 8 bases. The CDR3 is CSVGAGTDTQYF. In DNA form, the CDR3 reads TGCAGCGTCGGGGCGGGCACAGATACGCAGTATTTT.

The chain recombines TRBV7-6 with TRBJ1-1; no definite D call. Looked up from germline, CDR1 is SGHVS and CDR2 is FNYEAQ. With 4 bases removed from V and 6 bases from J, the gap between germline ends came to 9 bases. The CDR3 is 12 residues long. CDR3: CASSSLESEAFF. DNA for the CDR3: TGTGCCAGCAGCTCTCTAGAGTCTGAAGCTTTCTTT.

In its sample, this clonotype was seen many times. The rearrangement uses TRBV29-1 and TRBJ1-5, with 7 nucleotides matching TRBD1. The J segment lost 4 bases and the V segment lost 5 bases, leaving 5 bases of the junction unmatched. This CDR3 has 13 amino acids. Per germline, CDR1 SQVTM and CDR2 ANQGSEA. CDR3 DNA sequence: TGCAGCGTTTCGGACAGGAATAATCAGCCCCAGCATTTT. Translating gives CSVSDRNNQPQHF.

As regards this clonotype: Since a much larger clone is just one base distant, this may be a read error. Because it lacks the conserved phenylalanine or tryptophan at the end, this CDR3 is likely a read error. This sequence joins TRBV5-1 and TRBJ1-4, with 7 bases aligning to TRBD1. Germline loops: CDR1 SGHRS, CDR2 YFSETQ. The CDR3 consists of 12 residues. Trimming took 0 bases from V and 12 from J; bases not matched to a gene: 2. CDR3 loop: CASSLGDRELFV. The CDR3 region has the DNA TGCGCCAGCAGCTTGGGTGACAGGGAACTGTTTGTT.